The next 29 T cell receptor beta chains were all read from a single sample in a study of cytomegalovirus exposure and HLA in healthy donors. The PCR was carried out with 60 Vbeta primers and 13 Jbeta primers. Produced via immunoSEQ multiplex PCR; TCRdb's table is partial and in-frame only. The data show fewer than 45,000 clones, with 60% to 75% seen just once and 3% to 5% held by the top ten. Sequencing input: PBMCs. The receptors were sampled from a man aged 40-50 years in good health and CMV-seronegative.

The chain carries TRBV12-2 and TRBJ2-7; TRBD1 is the table's D call and was not checked against the DNA. TRBV12-2 is termed a pseudogene. The CDR3 totals 13 residues. The CDR3: CASRSHRAYEQYF. In nucleotides, the CDR3 is TGTGCAAGTCGCTCCCACAGAGCCTACGAGCAGTACTTC.

This clone came up once. The chain carries TRBV10-3 and TRBJ1-4; weak D call: TRBD1 (6 bases). Germline V lookup: CDR1 ENHRY, CDR2 SYGVKD. The CDR3 spans 13 residues. The V gene lost 4 bases and the J gene lost 7 bases, with 10 bases spanning the gap. The CDR3, as DNA: TGTGCCATCAGTGTTGGGGGCCTTGAAAAACTGTTTTTT. This translates into CAISVGGLEKLFF.

V is TRBV5-1 and J is TRBJ2-7, with 12 bases aligning to TRBD2. Looked up from germline, CDR1 is SGHRS and CDR2 is YFSETQ. This CDR3 comprises 14 residues. V shed 2 bases and J 5 bases; nucleotides not matched to a gene: 2. CDR3 sequence (DNA): TGCGCCAGCAGCTTTCGGACTAGCGGGGACGAGCAGTACTTC. Protein product: CASSFRTSGDEQYF.

This clone was detected only a few times. The genes are TRBV13 and TRBJ1-5; D is possibly TRBD1 (5 bases). In germline, CDR1 is PRHDT, CDR2 FYEKMQ (reference sequence). Trimming cost V 2 bases and J 1 base, with 6 bases left between them. The CDR3 contains 14 residues. CDR3: CASSLRQSNQPQHF. The CDR3 DNA sequence: TGTGCCAGCAGCTTAAGACAGAGCAATCAGCCCCAGCATTTT.

The gene calls are TRBV6-1 and TRBJ2-5; 9 bases line up with TRBD2. The J segment lost 5 bases and the V segment lost 6 bases, leaving 4 bases of the junction unmatched. CDR3 length: 13 amino acids. Germline assignment: CDR1 MNHNS and CDR2 SASEGT. The CDR3 region is CASRISGGETQYF. In DNA form, the CDR3 reads TGTGCCAGCAGAATAAGCGGGGGGGAGACCCAGTACTTC.

This clone was observed a handful of times. The chain recombines TRBV7-2 with TRBJ1-6; D might be TRBD1 (6 bases). V was clipped by 5 bases and J by 8 bases, with 10 bases between them. CDR1 is SGHTA, CDR2 FQGNSA, per germline. This CDR3 is built from 13 residues. The CDR3 nucleotides are TGTGCCAGCAGCCAGGGGCTTTATTCACCCCTCCACTTT. Translating gives CASSQGLYSPLHF.

The CDR3 region has the DNA TGCGCCAGCAGCCAAGGAGCAGGTACCTCTGGAAACACCATATATTTT. This encodes CASSQGAGTSGNTIYF. The V gene is TRBV4-3, the J gene TRBJ1-3; no clear D gene. V was shortened by 1 base and J by 0 bases, with 10 bases between the two germline ends. CDR3 length: 16 residues. Per germline, CDR1 LGHNA and CDR2 YSLEER.

This clone was counted a single time. The chain is built from TRBV4-2 and TRBJ1-2, with D unclear. Germline values: CDR1 LGHNA, CDR2 YNFKEQ. The V end lost 0 bases, the J end lost 8 bases, and 16 bases lay between the germline ends. This CDR3 has 15 amino acids. DNA of the CDR3: TGTGCCAGCAGCCAAGATTCTACCGGAAGCGGAGGCTACACCTTC. Amino acids: CASSQDSTGSGGYTF.

The rearrangement joins TRBV5-1 to TRBJ2-5; 9 positions agree with TRBD2. Trimming at V came to 1 base and at J to 1 base, leaving 2 bases not matched to a gene. Germline CDR1 and CDR2: SGHRS and YFSETQ. The CDR3 is 15 residues long. CDR3 DNA sequence: TGCGCCAGCAGCTTGATAGCGGGGGCCCAAGAGACCCAGTACTTC. Translating it yields CASSLIAGAQETQYF. The full variable domain, its missing parts supplied by reference TRBV5-1 and TRBJ2-5, is KAGVTQTPRYLIKTRGQQVTLSCSPISGHRSVSWYQQTPGQGLQFLFEYFSETQRNKGNFPGRFSGRQFSNSRSEMNVSTLELGDSALYLCASSLIAGAQETQYFGPGTRLLVL.

The chain links TRBV6-5 to TRBJ1-1; perhaps TRBD1 as D (6 bases). The germline gives CDR1 MNHEY, CDR2 SVGAGI. The CDR3 is 15 residues long. The V end lost 7 bases, the J end lost 4 bases, and 19 bases lay between the germline ends. The CDR3 DNA sequence: TGTGCCAGCAACACCCAACAGGGTTCCGGCACTGAAGCTTTCTTT. Its translation: CASNTQQGSGTEAFF.

The sample holds a few counts of this clone. The chain joins TRBV9 to TRBJ1-2; 7 nucleotides agree with TRBD1. CDR3 length: 14 residues. Germline V gene sequence: CDR1 SGDLS, CDR2 YYNGEE. The V gene end was trimmed by 0 bases and the J gene end by 2 bases; junction bases not matched to a gene: 1. The CDR3 loop reads CASSVETGNYGYTF. As DNA, the CDR3 is TGTGCCAGCAGCGTAGAGACAGGGAACTATGGCTACACCTTC.

As regards this clone: The same CDR3 can be traced to other DNA sequences in this sample. V and J are TRBV6-1 and TRBJ1-5; D ambiguous. The germline V gene encodes CDR1 MNHNS and CDR2 SASEGT. The CDR3 totals 14 residues. Trimming stripped 8 bases from V and 0 bases from J, with 11 bases between. CDR3 DNA sequence: TGTGCCAGCGGGCAGCCTTATAGCAATCAGCCCCAGCATTTT. It encodes CASGQPYSNQPQHF.

The table lists this clone with a count of one. V and J are TRBV7-3 and TRBJ1-6, with D unresolved. V shed 0 bases and J shed 7 bases, with 7 bases lying between them. CDR3 length: 14 amino acids. Germline V gene sequence: CDR1 SGHTA, CDR2 FQGTGA. The CDR3 sequence: CASSLTPTNSPLHF. The CDR3 DNA reads TGTGCCAGCAGCTTAACGCCGACAAATTCACCCCTCCACTTT.

The gene calls are TRBV6-1 and TRBJ2-4; D might be TRBD1 (6 bases). Trimming took off 7 bases at V and 0 bases at J, with 13 bases between the two ends. Germline V gene lookup returns CDR1 MNHNS and CDR2 SASEGT. The length of the CDR3 is 15 residues. Here the CDR3 reads CASTGHQIAKNIQYF. The CDR3 DNA is TGTGCCAGCACGGGACACCAAATAGCCAAAAACATTCAGTACTTC.

The chain combines TRBV7-2 with TRBJ2-7, with D perhaps TRBD1 (5 bases). V lost 7 bases and J 2 bases, leaving 9 bases between the germline ends. The CDR3 sequence is 12 residues long. Germline V gene data show CDR1 as SGHTA and CDR2 as FQGNSA. CDR3 region: CASTTDTYEQYF. As DNA, the CDR3 is TGTGCCAGCACGACAGACACCTACGAGCAGTACTTC.

This chain connects TRBV7-9 to TRBJ2-4, with D possibly TRBD2 on 5 matching bases. In germline, CDR1 is SEHNR, CDR2 FQNEAQ (reference sequence). With 5 bases removed from V and 0 bases from J, the gap between germline ends came to 14 bases. The CDR3 is 16 residues long. Written as DNA, the CDR3 is TGTGCCAGCAGCCCGCCCTCCGGACTAGCCAAAAACATTCAGTACTTC. Translating it yields CASSPPSGLAKNIQYF.

This clone turned up a few times. The V gene is TRBV18, the J gene TRBJ1-6; TRBD1 aligns across 7 bases. Looked up from germline, CDR1 is KGHSH and CDR2 is LQKENI. Trimming removed 5 bases from V and 8 bases from J; junction bases left unmatched: 6. The CDR3 loop spans 14 amino acids. The CDR3 nucleotides are TGTGCCAGCTCATCACGGACAGGCGATTCACCCCTCCACTTT. Translation: CASSSRTGDSPLHF. Looking up the rest from reference TRBV18 and TRBJ1-6 gives the full variable domain: NAGVMQNPRHLVRRRGQEARLRCSPMKGHSHVYWYRQLPEEGLKFMVYLQKENIIDESGMPKERFSAEFPKEGPSILRIQQVVRGDSAAYFCASSSRTGDSPLHFGNGTRLTVT.

With regard to this clone: The CDR3 does not end in the conserved phenylalanine or tryptophan, so this is likely a read error. The DNA is left out, because the CDR3 cannot be placed on it with certainty; the CDR3 is given as TCRdb lists it. This rearrangement joins TRBV7-9 to TRBJ2-7; whether TRBD1, the table's D call, matches the DNA was not checked. The CDR3 contains 12 residues when both ends are counted. CDR1 SEHNR and CDR2 FQNEAQ come from the germline V gene (reference sequence). The CDR3 is CASSLAGQGKAL.

This chain links TRBV29-1 with TRBJ1-1, with a tentative D call TRBD1 (6 bases). The CDR3 sequence is 12 residues long. CDR1 is SQVTM, CDR2 ANQGSEA, per germline. Trimming removed 3 bases from V and 4 bases from J, with 9 bases in between. CDR3 coding DNA: TGCAGCGTTGAGGGAGGGGGCACTGAAGCTTTCTTT. This encodes CSVEGGGTEAFF.

The chain combines TRBV18 with TRBJ1-2; TRBD1 matches 7 bases. There are 13 residues in the CDR3. CDR1 is KGHSH, CDR2 LQKENI, per germline. The V segment lost 6 bases and the J segment 5 bases; nucleotides outside the gene matches: 6. The CDR3 loop reads CASSPEGAYGYTF. The CDR3 coding sequence is TGTGCCAGCTCCCCTGAGGGGGCGTATGGCTACACCTTC.

As for this clone: The CDR3 ends on some other residue instead of the conserved phenylalanine or tryptophan, so this is likely a read error. The rearrangement joins TRBV29-1 to TRBJ2-2; 9 nucleotides agree with TRBD1. The V segment lost 7 bases and the J segment 5 bases; nucleotides outside the gene matches: 8. Germline CDR1 and CDR2: SQVTM and ANQGSEA. The CDR3 covers 14 residues. CDR3 bases: TGCAGCGGGCTACAGGGGGCGGAGACCGGGGAGCTGTTTGTT. Translating it yields CSGLQGAETGELFV.

This clone was recorded a few times. This chain uses TRBV7-9 with TRBJ1-6; TRBD1 matches 9 bases. The CDR3 spans 15 residues. Germline assignment: CDR1 SEHNR and CDR2 FQNEAQ (reference sequence). V shed 6 bases, J shed 5 bases, and the junction held 5 bases outside the gene matches. This CDR3 is CASSSGQGNNSPLHF. CDR3 DNA: TGTGCCAGCAGTTCGGGACAGGGTAATAATTCACCCCTCCACTTT.

The chain joins TRBV18 to TRBJ2-1, with D possibly matching TRBD1 (5 bases). This CDR3 is 13 amino acids long. Germline loops: CDR1 KGHSH, CDR2 LQKENI. Trimming took off 2 bases at V and 15 bases at J, with 17 bases between the two ends. CDR3 in DNA: TGTGCCAGCTCACCAGATAAGACAGCCGGCGGGTTCTTC. It codes for CASSPDKTAGGFF.

The chain recombines TRBV7-9 with TRBJ1-1; D remains unclear. V lost 0 bases, J lost 5 bases, and 16 bases lay in between. The CDR3 has 16 amino acids. Germline-derived CDR1 and CDR2 are SEHNR and FQNEAQ (reference sequence). Here the CDR3 DNA reads TGTGCCAGCAGCTTAGCGGGAGGCCAATTGGGAACTGAAGCTTTCTTT. Translated: CASSLAGGQLGTEAFF.

Remarks on this clone: The junction and the germline gene differ at one end; a read error may be behind it. The chain couples TRBV7-3 to TRBJ2-3, with D possibly matching TRBD1 (5 bases). Germline loops: CDR1 SGHTA, CDR2 FQGTGA. The CDR3 has 14 residues. CDR3 sequence reads: CASSLTQGTDTQYF. The DNA of the CDR3 is TGTGCCAGCAGCCTAACACAGGGCACAGATACGCAGTATTTT.

The chain combines TRBV7-9 with TRBJ2-2; 8 bases align to TRBD2. Germline loops: CDR1 SEHNR, CDR2 FQNEAQ (reference sequence). This CDR3 has 16 amino acids. V trimming: 4 bases; J trimming: 2 bases; junction bases outside the gene matches: 6. CDR3: CASSSGGTPNTGELFF. The CDR3 DNA sequence: TGTGCCAGCAGCTCGGGGGGGACACCTAACACCGGGGAGCTGTTTTTT.

The chain is built from TRBV30 and TRBJ2-2; 12 nucleotides line up with TRBD1. Trimming removed 1 base from V and 6 bases from J; junction bases left unmatched: 3. CDR1 and CDR2 from the germline V gene are GTSNPN and SVGIG (reference sequence). This CDR3 region has 15 residues. The CDR3 DNA sequence: TGTGCCTGGAGTGGGGACAGGGGGCGATCCGGGGAGCTGTTTTTT. Translation: CAWSGDRGRSGELFF.

This clone occurred a few times. This chain uses TRBV6-1 with TRBJ1-1; D possibly corresponds to TRBD1 (6 bases). Trimming took 6 bases from V and 4 from J, leaving 15 bases between them. Germline assignment: CDR1 MNHNS and CDR2 SASEGT. CDR3 size: 14 residues. CDR3 sequence reads: CASRLRGAVTEAFF. DNA of the CDR3: TGTGCCAGCAGGCTGCGGGGGGCTGTCACTGAAGCTTTCTTT.

The count of this clone is one. This sequence joins TRBV20-1 and TRBJ2-1; possible D gene TRBD1, 5 bases. Germline V gene lookup returns CDR1 DFQATT and CDR2 SNEGSKA (reference sequence). Trimming pared 4 bases from V and 11 bases from J, leaving 12 bases between. The CDR3 is made up of 11 amino acids. The CDR3 bases are TGCAGTGCTAAGGTACAGGTTCAGCAGTTCTTC. This translates into CSAKVQVQQFF.